This T cell receptor beta chain derives from a study of identical twins (dated by TCRdb to the mid-2010s). Background for the entire study: The study deep-sequenced TCR alpha and beta repertoires from monozygotic twins, unrelated adults of various ages and cord blood to test whether fetal clonotypes persist. To rule out contamination, the twin experiments were replicated at different times with different library preparation protocols.

The investigation overall reported the following: Conclusions relied on cross-sectional statistical analysis, since the same donors could not be followed over many years. Compared with coincidental sharing between unrelated individuals, an excess of low generation-probability sequences was observed among out-of-frame TCR alpha sequences shared between twins. Recombination models systematically underestimated out-of-frame TCR alpha sharing in monozygotic twins but agreed with sharing between unrelated individuals. Invariant T cells such as MAIT and iNKT could partly confound zero-insertion analyses, although diverse VJ usage argued against such confounding for most clonotypes. Fewer insertions were carried by abundant cord blood beta clonotypes; a weaker similar trend was observed in young adult naive repertoires, while no such trend was observed in memory repertoires. Excess twin sharing in beta out-of-frame sequences was weaker because fewer shared sequences lowered the signal-to-noise ratio.

The V end loses 5 bases and the J end loses 0 bases, and a stretch of 17 bases separates them. CDR1 and CDR2 are drawn from the germline V gene (reference sequence): SEHNR, FQNEAQ. Including cysteine and phenylalanine, the CDR3 has 16 amino acids. CDR3 DNA is the only sequence kept; it has 48 bases, read in frame from the first base. This clonotype turned up a few times. The target of this receptor is not known. Qualities for individual bases were not recorded, and no much larger clone is one base off. The method was 5' RACE. The run used an Illumina HiSeq 2000. A universal primer binding site was added through template switching, and the final cDNA carried a unique molecular identifier so that TCR cDNA molecules could be counted accurately. First-strand cDNA for TCR alpha and beta chains was synthesized from specific primers in the conserved constant-segment region. To control for contamination, every cDNA library was double barcoded, receiving both a SMART-Mk sample barcode and Illumina barcodes. TruSeq adapter sequences, together with Illumina sample barcodes, were added in two successive PCR steps. The TCR alpha and beta cDNA libraries were sequenced on the Illumina HiSeq platform using custom primers. Under the source paper's analysis protocol: MiGEC processed the raw reads to extract unique molecular identifiers, while MiXCR was used to determine the CDR3 positions. Recombination models were inferred per individual with the repgenHMM and IGoR tools using an EM algorithm. Shared clonotypes were analyzed with the tcR package in R, and sharing was normalized by the product of cloneset sizes. To study raw recombination free of thymic and clonal selection effects, out-of-frame nonproductive sequences were analyzed. TCRdb took the public reads, trimmed them with fastp at Q25, ran MiXCR for clone calling and kept in-frame beta chains. Here each entry gathers all rows of one CDR3 protein and keeps the most common genes and DNA. The V and J calls come from TCRdb's annotation, not from the publication. This sample holds roughly 720,000 distinct CDR3 sequences; 15% to 20% were observed only once. The top ten constitute around 13% of the sample.

All donors were healthy Caucasians. The twin cohort comprised three pairs of female monozygotic twins, all aged roughly 18 to 30 years. Peripheral blood mononuclear cells were the source from which RNA for the TCR libraries was isolated. These data are also associated with another study on T cells expressing NK-cell markers. The second study's paper adds: In sorted CD3+CD56+NKG2C+, CD3+CD56+NKG2C- and CD3+CD56-NKG2C+ T-cell subsets from several donors, TCR beta-chain repertoires were profiled. Among the eight sequenced donors, seven were HCMV-seropositive and one was HCMV-seronegative. In several experiments an anti-gammadeltaTCR antibody was added to restrict sorting to alphabetaTCR-expressing T cells. For over five donors, the dominant CD3+CD56+NKG2C+ clonotypes were among the top 10 CD8+ clonotypes and accounted for about 1.0-7.5% of CD8+ T cells. Those dominant clonotypes were again the most abundant among CD3+CD56-NKG2C+ cells in several donors, at roughly 28.3-65%. Whether the expanded NKG2C-expressing T cell clones were specific for HCMV antigens was left unclear. The study sequenced eight donors, all healthy volunteers chosen at random: three men and five women. To determine HCMV serostatus, a commercial ELISA kit was used to detect HCMV-specific IgG in serum. For over five donors, bulk peripheral blood T-cell repertoires were additionally sequenced from unsorted PBMC. MIGEC handled demultiplexing of the reads and grouping by UMI, while MiTCR was used to assemble and quantify clonotypes. To exclude erroneous sequences, only TCR cDNA sequences supported by at least two reads were retained. The tcR package was used for downstream repertoire analysis, and clonotypes were matched across fractions by CDR3 nucleotide sequence plus V segment. VDJmatch was used to annotate antigen specificity against VDJdb, with one amino acid substitution in CDR3 allowed.

The chain couples TRBV7-9 to TRBJ2-7; the D assignment is uncertain and may be TRBD1 or TRBD2, with 5 bases supporting each. The TCR originated in a woman aged 18-29 years in good health. Sequenced sample: PBMCs. The bases are TGTGCCAGCAGCCTAGGGGCCGGGGCTCTCTCCTACGAGCAGTACTTC. The encoded protein is CASSLGAGALSYEQYF.